This TCR beta chain was recovered during a study of technical replicates of blood from a handful of donors. Clones were read by immunoSEQ multiplex PCR, and TCRdb kept only the in-frame ones, dropping some. In the table there are just under 100,000 clones, roughly 96% of which are singletons. V lost 1 base and J lost 6, with 12 bases in between. The CDR3 runs 14 residues. Germline lookup yields CDR1 SGHAT and CDR2 FQNNGV. This rearrangement joins TRBV11-2 to TRBJ1-2; weak D call: TRBD1 (6 bases). The specimen sequenced was T cells isolated from PBMCs. The TCR comes from a human donor in good health. In DNA, the CDR3 is TGTGCCAGCAGCTTAGGGGGGCGGAATAATGGCTACACCTTC. Translating gives CASSLGGRNNGYTF.